This T cell receptor (beta chain) was captured in a study of identical twins (dated by TCRdb to the mid-2010s). The study in broad terms: TCR alpha and beta repertoires from monozygotic twins, unrelated adults of various ages and cord blood were deep-sequenced to test whether fetal clonotypes persist. To rule out contamination, the twin experiments were replicated at different times with different library preparation protocols.

Libraries came from 5' RACE. Sequencing took place on an Illumina HiSeq 2000. Template switching added a universal primer binding site, and the final cDNA carried a unique molecular identifier that allowed TCR cDNA molecules to be counted accurately. Specific primers in the conserved constant-segment region were used to synthesize first-strand cDNA for the TCR alpha and beta chains. Each cDNA library was double barcoded, with a SMART-Mk sample barcode plus Illumina barcodes, to control for contamination. TruSeq adapter sequences, together with Illumina sample barcodes, were added in two successive PCR steps. TCR alpha and beta cDNA libraries were sequenced on the Illumina HiSeq platform with custom primers. The source study handled its data this way. MiGEC was used to process raw reads and extract unique molecular identifiers, and MiXCR was used to find CDR3 positions. For each individual, recombination models were inferred using an EM algorithm with the repgenHMM and IGoR tools. The tcR package in R was used for shared clonotype analysis, with sharing normalized by the product of cloneset sizes. To study raw recombination free of thymic and clonal selection effects, out-of-frame nonproductive sequences were analyzed. Using fastp at Q25 and MiXCR, TCRdb reprocessed the public reads and kept productive beta chains. When rows share a CDR3 protein, they turn into one entry using the most common DNA and genes. None of the V and J calls come from the authors' own analysis; TCRdb made them. For this sample there are more than 600,000 distinct CDR3 sequences; over 15% appear just once. Roughly 14% of the sample is held by the ten biggest clonotypes.

A note on this clonotype: Which antigen it targets is not known. Within one base of it there is no much larger clone, and no base qualities were kept.

Every donor was a healthy Caucasian. The twin cohort consisted of three pairs of female monozygotic twins, all aged roughly 18 to 29 years. Peripheral blood mononuclear cells were used as the source from which RNA for TCR libraries was isolated. What the authors observed across the whole study: Compared with coincidental sharing between unrelated individuals, out-of-frame TCR alpha sequences shared between twins had an excess of sequences with low generation probability. In monozygotic twins, out-of-frame TCR alpha sharing was systematically underestimated by recombination models, although the models agreed with sharing between unrelated individuals. Conclusions relied on cross-sectional statistical analysis, since the same donors could not be followed over many years. The excess sharing between twins in beta out-of-frame sequences was weaker because fewer shared sequences reduced the signal-to-noise ratio. Invariant T cells such as MAIT and iNKT could partly confound zero-insertion analyses, though diverse VJ usage argued against this for most clonotypes. Abundant cord blood beta clonotypes carried fewer insertions; young adult naive repertoires showed a weaker similar trend, while memory repertoires showed none.

Based on the germline V gene (reference sequence), the CDR1 and CDR2 sequences are DFQATT and SNEGSKA. V lost 3 bases and J lost 7 bases; the stretch between them is 15 bases long. The CDR3, from cysteine to phenylalanine, totals 13 residues. Solely the CDR3 DNA is kept, with 39 bases framed from the first base. This sample also appeared in a second study, on T cells expressing NK-cell markers. The second study also describes: In sorted CD3+CD56+NKG2C+, CD3+CD56+NKG2C- and CD3+CD56-NKG2C+ T-cell subsets from several donors, TCR beta-chain repertoires were profiled. Among the eight sequenced donors, only one was HCMV-seronegative, while the other seven were HCMV-seropositive. To restrict sorting to alphabetaTCR-expressing T cells, an anti-gammadeltaTCR antibody was added in several experiments. In several donors, the dominant CD3+CD56+NKG2C+ clonotypes were found to rank among the top 10 CD8+ clonotypes and to make up 1.0-7.0% of CD8+ T cells. Those dominant clonotypes were again the most abundant among CD3+CD56-NKG2C+ cells in a handful of donors, at 28.3-60.1%. Whether the expanded NKG2C-expressing T cell clones were specific for HCMV antigens was left unclear. All eight donors whose samples were sequenced were randomly selected healthy volunteers, three of them men and five women. HCMV-specific IgG was detected in serum with a commercial ELISA kit to determine HCMV serostatus. For over 5 donors, bulk peripheral blood T-cell repertoires were additionally sequenced from unsorted PBMC. MIGEC was used to demultiplex reads and group reads by UMI, and MiTCR was used to assemble and quantify clonotypes. Only TCR cDNA sequences supported by at least two reads were kept to exclude erroneous sequences. Downstream repertoire analysis used the tcR package, and clonotypes were matched across fractions by CDR3 nucleotide sequence plus V segment. VDJmatch was used to annotate antigen specificity against VDJdb, with one amino acid substitution allowed in CDR3.

The V gene is TRBV20-1 and the J gene is TRBJ1-1; confidence is insufficient to name the D gene. The sample was PBMCs. This clonotype was sampled from a woman between 18 and 30 years old in good health. The nucleotide sequence is TGCAGTGCTAGGGGTTCGGGAATTGGTGAAGCTTTCTTT. Its amino acids are CSARGSGIGEAFF.